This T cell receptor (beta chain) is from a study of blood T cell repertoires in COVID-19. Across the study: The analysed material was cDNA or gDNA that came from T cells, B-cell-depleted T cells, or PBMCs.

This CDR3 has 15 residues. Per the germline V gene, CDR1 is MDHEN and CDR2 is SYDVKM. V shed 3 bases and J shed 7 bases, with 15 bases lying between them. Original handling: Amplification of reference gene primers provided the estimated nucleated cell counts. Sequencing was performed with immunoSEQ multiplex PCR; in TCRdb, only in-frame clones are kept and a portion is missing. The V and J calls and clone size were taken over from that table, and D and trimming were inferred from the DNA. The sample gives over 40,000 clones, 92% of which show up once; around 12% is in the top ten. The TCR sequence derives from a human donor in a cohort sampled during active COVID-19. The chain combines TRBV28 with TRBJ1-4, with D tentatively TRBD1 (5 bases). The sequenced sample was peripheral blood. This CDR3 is CASSFLGSRGEKLFF. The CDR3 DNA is TGTGCCAGCAGTTTTCTGGGCTCTAGGGGTGAAAAACTGTTTTTT.